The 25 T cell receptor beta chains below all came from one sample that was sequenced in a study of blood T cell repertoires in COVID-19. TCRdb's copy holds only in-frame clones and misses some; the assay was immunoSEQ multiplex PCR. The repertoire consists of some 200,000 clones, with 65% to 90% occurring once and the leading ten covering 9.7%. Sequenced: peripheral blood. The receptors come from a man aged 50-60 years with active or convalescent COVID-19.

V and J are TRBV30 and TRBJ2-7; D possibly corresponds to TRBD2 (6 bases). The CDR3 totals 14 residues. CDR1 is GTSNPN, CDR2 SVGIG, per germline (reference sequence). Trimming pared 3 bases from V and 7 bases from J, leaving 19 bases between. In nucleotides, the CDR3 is TGTGCCTGGAGGCCCCAGAGGGAGGTCTTTGAGCAGTACTTC. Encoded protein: CAWRPQREVFEQYF.

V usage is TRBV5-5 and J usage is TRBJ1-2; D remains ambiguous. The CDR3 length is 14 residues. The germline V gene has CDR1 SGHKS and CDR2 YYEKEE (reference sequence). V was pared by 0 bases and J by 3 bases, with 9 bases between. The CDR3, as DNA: TGTGCCAGCAGCTTGGGCCTCCGGGACTATGGCTACACCTTC. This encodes CASSLGLRDYGYTF. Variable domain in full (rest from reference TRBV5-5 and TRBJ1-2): DAGVTQSPTHLIKTRGQQVTLRCSPISGHKSVSWYQQVLGQGPQFIFQYYEKEERGRGNFPDRFSARQFPNYSSELNVNALLLGDSALYLCASSLGLRDYGYTFGSGTRLTVV.

CDR3 coding DNA: TGTGCCAGCAGTCCGACTCTACAGGTTAACTATGGCTACACCTTC. It translates to CASSPTLQVNYGYTF. The genes are TRBV7-9 and TRBJ1-2; TRBD1 is a possible D gene (5 bases). CDR3 size: 15 residues. CDR1 and CDR2 from the germline V gene are SEHNR and FQNEAQ (reference sequence). Between the trimmed V and J ends, which lost 6 bases and 1 base, there was a span of 15 bases.

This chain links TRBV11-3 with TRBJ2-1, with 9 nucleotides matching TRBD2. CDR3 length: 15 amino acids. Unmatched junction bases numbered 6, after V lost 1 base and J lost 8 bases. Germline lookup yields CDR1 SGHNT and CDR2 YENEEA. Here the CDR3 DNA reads TGTGCCAGCAGCTTAGGCGGGGGGGCCAAGGATGAGCAGTTCTTC. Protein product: CASSLGGGAKDEQFF. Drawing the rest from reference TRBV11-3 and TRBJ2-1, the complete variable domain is EAGVVQSPRYKIIEKKQPVAFWCNPISGHNTLYWYLQNLGQGPELLIRYENEEAVDDSQLPKDRFSAERLKGVDSTLKIQPAELGDSAVYLCASSLGGGAKDEQFFGPGTRLTVL.

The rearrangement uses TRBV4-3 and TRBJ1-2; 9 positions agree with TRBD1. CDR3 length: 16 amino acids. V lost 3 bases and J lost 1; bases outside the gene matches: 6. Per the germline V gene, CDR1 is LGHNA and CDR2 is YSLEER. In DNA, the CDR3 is TGCGCCAGCAGCCATACCGGGACAGGGATTAACTATGGCTACACCTTC. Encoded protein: CASSHTGTGINYGYTF.

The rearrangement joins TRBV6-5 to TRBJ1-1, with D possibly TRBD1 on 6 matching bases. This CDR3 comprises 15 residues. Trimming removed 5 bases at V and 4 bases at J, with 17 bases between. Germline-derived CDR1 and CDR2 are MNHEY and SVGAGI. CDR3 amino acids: CASSTTGLPGTEAFF. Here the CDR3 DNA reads TGTGCCAGCAGTACGACAGGACTCCCCGGCACTGAAGCTTTCTTT.

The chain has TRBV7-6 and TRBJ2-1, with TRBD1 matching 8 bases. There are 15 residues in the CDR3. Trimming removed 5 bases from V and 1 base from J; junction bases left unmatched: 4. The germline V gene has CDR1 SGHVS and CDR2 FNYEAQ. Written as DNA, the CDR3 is TGTGCCAGCAGCCCGACAGGGGCTTCCTACAATGAGCAGTTCTTC. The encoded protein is CASSPTGASYNEQFF.

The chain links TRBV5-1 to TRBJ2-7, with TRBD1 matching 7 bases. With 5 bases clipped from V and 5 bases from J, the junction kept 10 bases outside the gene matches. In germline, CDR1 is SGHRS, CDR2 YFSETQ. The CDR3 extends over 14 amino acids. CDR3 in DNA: TGCGCCAGCAGGGAATCAGGGGGTAGAGACGAGCAGTACGTC. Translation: CASRESGGRDEQYV.

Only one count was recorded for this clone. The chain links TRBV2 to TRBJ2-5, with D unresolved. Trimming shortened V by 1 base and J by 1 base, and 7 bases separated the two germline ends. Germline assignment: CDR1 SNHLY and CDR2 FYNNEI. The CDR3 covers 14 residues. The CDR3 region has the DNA TGTGCCAGCAGTGAAGTTTACAGCCAAGAGACCCAGTACTTC. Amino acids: CASSEVYSQETQYF.

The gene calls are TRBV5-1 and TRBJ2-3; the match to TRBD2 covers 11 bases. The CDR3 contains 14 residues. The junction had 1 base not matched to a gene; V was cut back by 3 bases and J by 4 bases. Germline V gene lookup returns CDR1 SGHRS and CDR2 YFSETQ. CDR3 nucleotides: TGCGCCAGCAGCTGGACTAGCGGGCCAGATACGCAGTATTTT. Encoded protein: CASSWTSGPDTQYF.

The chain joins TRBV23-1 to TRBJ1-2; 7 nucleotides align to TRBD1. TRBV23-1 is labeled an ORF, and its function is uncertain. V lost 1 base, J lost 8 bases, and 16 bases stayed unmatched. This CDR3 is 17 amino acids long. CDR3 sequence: CASSQYGSGTATPGYTF. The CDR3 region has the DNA TGCGCCAGCAGTCAATACGGTAGTGGGACAGCCACACCAGGCTACACCTTC.

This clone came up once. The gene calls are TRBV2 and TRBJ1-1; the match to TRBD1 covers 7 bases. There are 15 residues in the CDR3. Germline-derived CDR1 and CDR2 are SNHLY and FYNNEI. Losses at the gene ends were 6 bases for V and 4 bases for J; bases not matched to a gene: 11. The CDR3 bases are TGTGCCAGCAGACTCCAGGGGGGCGTTGGCACTGAAGCTTTCTTT. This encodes CASRLQGGVGTEAFF.

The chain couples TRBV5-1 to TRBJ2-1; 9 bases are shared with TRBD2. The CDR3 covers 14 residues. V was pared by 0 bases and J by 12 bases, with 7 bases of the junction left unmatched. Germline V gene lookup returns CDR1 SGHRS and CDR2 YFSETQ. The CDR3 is CASSLDAGGWGQFF. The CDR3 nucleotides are TGCGCCAGCAGCTTGGACGCGGGAGGGTGGGGGCAGTTCTTC.

CDR3 nucleotide sequence: TGTGCCAGTAGTATCTTGGGGCAGGGGAATGAGCAGTTCTTC. Protein sequence: CASSILGQGNEQFF. The rearrangement links TRBV19 to TRBJ2-1, with D maybe TRBD1 (6 bases). Trimming stripped 3 bases from V and 7 bases from J, with 13 bases between. Germline CDR1 reads LNHDA; CDR2 reads SQIVND (reference sequence). The CDR3 is 14 residues long.

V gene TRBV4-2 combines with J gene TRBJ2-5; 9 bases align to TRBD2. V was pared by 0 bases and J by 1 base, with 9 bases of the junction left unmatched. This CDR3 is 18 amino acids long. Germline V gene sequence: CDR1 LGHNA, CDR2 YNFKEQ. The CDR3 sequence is CASSQDPALAGRQETQYF. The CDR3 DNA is TGTGCCAGCAGCCAAGATCCCGCCCTAGCGGGGCGCCAAGAGACCCAGTACTTC.

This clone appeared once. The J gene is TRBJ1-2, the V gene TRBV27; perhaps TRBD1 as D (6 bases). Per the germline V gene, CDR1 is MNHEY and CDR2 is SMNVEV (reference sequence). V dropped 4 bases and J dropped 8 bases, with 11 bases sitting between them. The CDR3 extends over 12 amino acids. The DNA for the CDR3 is TGTGCCAGCAGTTCTATTGGGGGCGGCTACACCTTC. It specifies CASSSIGGGYTF.

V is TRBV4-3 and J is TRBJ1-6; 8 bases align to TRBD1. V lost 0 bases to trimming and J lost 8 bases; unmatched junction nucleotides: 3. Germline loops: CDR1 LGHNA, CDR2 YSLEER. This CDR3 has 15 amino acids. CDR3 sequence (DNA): TGCGCCAGCAGCCAAGAGACAGGGGCATATTCACCCCTCCACTTT. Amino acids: CASSQETGAYSPLHF.

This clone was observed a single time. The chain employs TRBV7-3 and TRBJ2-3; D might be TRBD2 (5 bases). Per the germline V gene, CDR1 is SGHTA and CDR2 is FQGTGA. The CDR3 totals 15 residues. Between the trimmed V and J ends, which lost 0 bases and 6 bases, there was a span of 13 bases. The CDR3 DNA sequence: TGTGCCAGCAGCTTAACGTTATCGGGGTTCGATACGCAGTATTTT. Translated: CASSLTLSGFDTQYF.

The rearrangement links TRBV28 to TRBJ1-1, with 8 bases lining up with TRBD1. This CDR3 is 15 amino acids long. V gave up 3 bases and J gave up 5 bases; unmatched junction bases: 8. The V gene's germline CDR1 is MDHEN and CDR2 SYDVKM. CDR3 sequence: CASSLLGRGQTEAFF. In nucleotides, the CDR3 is TGTGCCAGCAGTTTGTTAGGCAGGGGGCAAACTGAAGCTTTCTTT.

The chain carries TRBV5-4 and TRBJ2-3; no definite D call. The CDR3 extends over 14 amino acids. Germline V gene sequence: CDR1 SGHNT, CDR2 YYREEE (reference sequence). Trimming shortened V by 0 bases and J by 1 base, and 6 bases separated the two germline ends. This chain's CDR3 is CASSLDAGTDTQYF. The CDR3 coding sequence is TGTGCCAGCAGCTTGGATGCAGGCACAGATACGCAGTATTTT.

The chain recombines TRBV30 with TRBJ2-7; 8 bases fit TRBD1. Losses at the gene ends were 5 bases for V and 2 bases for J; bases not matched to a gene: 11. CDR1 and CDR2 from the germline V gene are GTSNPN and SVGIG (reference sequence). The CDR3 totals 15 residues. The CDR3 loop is CAWGEGQGAAYEQYF. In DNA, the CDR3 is TGTGCCTGGGGGGAAGGGCAGGGGGCCGCCTACGAGCAGTACTTC.

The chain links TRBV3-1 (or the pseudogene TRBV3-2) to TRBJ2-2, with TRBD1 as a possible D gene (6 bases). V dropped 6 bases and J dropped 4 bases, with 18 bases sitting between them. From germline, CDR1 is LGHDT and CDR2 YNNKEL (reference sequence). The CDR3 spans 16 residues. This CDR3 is CASSLNPTGPTGELFF. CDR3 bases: TGTGCCAGCAGTCTAAACCCGACAGGACCCACCGGGGAGCTGTTTTTT.

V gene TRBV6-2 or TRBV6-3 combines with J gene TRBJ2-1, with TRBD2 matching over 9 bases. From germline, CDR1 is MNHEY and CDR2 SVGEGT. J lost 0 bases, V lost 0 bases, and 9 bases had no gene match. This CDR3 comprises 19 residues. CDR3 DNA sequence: TGTGCCAGCAGTTACTCGCGACTAGCGGAGATAAGCTCCTACAATGAGCAGTTCTTC. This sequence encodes CASSYSRLAEISSYNEQFF.

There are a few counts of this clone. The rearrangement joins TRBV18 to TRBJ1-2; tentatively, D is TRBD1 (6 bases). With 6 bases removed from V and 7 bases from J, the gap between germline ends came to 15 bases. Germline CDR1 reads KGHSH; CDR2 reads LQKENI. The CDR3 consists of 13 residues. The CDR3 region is CASSLDRWGGYTF. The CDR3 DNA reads TGTGCCAGCTCGCTCGACAGGTGGGGTGGCTACACCTTC.

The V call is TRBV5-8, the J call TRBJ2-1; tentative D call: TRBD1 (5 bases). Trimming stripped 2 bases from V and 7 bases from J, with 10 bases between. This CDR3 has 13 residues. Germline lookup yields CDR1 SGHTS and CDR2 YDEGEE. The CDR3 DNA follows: TGTGCCAGCAGCTTTCATCCAGGGAATGAGCAGTTCTTC. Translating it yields CASSFHPGNEQFF.